This T cell receptor beta chain was found in a study of graft-versus-host responses after intestinal transplantation. About the study: Uniformly, recipients were administered anti-thymocyte globulin induction with subsequent tacrolimus and steroids for around 3 years. Study results and caveats: Peak GvH clone levels in circulation were associated with early post-transplant HvG declines.

The germline CDR1 and CDR2 sequences are SGHDT and YYEEEE. The CDR3 loop spans 13 amino acids. The V end lost 4 bases, the J end lost 7 bases, and 12 bases lay between the germline ends. Profiled with immunoSEQ multiplex PCR; TCRdb holds only in-frame clones, not every one. The sample holds 100,000 to 120,000 clones, roughly 95% seen once. Concerning this clone: Its antigen is currently unknown.

The TCR sequence derives from a human donor who received an intestinal transplant. This chain joins TRBV5-6 and TRBJ1-3; maybe TRBD1 (6 bases). The starting material was unstimulated CD8+ T cells sorted from spleen or lymph node cells, obtained before intestinal transplant. The CDR3 sequence: CASSPRQANTIYF. CDR3 coding DNA: TGTGCCAGCAGCCCCAGACAGGCCAACACCATATATTTT.